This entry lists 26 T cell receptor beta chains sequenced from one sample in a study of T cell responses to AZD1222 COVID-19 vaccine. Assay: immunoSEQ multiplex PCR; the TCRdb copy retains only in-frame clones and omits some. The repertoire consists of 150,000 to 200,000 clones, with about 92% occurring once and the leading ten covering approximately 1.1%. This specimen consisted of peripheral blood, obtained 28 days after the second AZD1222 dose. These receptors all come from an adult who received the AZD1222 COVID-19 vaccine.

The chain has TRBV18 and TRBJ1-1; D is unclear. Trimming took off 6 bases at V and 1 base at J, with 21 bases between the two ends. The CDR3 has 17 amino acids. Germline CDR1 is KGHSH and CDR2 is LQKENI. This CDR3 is CASSSRPAKAQNTEAFF. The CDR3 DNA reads TGTGCCAGCTCCTCCCGGCCAGCTAAAGCCCAGAACACTGAAGCTTTCTTT.

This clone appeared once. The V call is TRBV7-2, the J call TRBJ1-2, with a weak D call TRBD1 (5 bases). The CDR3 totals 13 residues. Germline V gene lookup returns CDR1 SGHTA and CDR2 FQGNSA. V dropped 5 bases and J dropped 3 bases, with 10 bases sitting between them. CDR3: CASSESGYYGYTF. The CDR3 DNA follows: TGTGCCAGCAGCGAATCAGGGTACTATGGCTACACCTTC.

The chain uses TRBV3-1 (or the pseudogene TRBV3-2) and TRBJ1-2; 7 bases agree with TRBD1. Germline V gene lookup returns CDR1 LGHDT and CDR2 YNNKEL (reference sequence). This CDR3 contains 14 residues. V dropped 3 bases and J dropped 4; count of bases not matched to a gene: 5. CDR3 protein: CASSHFQGVYGYTF. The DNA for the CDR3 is TGTGCCAGCAGCCATTTTCAGGGGGTCTATGGCTACACCTTC.

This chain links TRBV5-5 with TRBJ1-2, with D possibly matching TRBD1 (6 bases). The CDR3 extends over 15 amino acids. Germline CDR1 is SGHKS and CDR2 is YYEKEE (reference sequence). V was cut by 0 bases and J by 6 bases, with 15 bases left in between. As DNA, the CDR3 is TGTGCCAGCAGCTTGGGGGACACTTACTATGATGGCTACACCTTC. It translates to CASSLGDTYYDGYTF.

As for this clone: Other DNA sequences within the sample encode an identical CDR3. DNA of the CDR3: TGCGCCAGCAGCTTTGGTGGTTCCCCTGAAGCTTTCTTT. It is translated as CASSFGGSPEAFF. V usage is TRBV5-1 and J usage is TRBJ1-1; no definite D call. Germline V lookup: CDR1 SGHRS, CDR2 YFSETQ. Trimming removed 2 bases at V and 6 bases at J, with 11 bases between. CDR3 length equals 13 residues. Full variable domain (remainder filled in from reference TRBV5-1 and TRBJ1-1): KAGVTQTPRYLIKTRGQQVTLSCSPISGHRSVSWYQQTPGQGLQFLFEYFSETQRNKGNFPGRFSGRQFSNSRSEMNVSTLELGDSALYLCASSFGGSPEAFFGQGTRLTVV.

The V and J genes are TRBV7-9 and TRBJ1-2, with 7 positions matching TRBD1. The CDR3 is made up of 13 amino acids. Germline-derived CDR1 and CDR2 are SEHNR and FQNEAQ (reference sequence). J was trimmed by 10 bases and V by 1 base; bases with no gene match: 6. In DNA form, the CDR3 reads TGTGCCAGCAGCTTAGGACAGGGAAAGGACTACACCTTC. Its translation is CASSLGQGKDYTF.

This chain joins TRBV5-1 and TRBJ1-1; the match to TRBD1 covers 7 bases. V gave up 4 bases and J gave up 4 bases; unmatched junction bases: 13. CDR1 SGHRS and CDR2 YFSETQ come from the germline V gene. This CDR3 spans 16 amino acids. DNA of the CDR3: TGCGCCAGCAGCCCGATAATTTCAGGGGGAGGCACTGAAGCTTTCTTT. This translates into CASSPIISGGGTEAFF.

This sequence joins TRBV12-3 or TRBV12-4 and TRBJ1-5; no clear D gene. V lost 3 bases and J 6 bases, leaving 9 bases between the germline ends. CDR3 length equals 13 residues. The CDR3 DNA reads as TGTGCCAGCAGTTTGTTGGAGGGTCAGCCCCAGCATTTT. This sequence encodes CASSLLEGQPQHF.

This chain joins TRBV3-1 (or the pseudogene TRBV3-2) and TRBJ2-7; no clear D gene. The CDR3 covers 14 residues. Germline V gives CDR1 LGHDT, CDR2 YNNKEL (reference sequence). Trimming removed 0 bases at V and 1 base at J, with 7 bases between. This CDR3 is CASSQDFGSYEQYF. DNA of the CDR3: TGTGCCAGCAGCCAAGATTTTGGATCCTACGAGCAGTACTTC.

The CDR3 is CASSQGDRATEAFF. The CDR3, as DNA: TGTGCCAGCAGCCAGGGAGACAGGGCGACTGAAGCTTTCTTT. This chain connects TRBV3-1 (or the pseudogene TRBV3-2) to TRBJ1-1; 7 nucleotides match TRBD1. The V and J ends lost 3 bases and 5 bases, in that order; junction bases with no gene match: 6. The CDR3 covers 14 residues. Germline-derived CDR1 and CDR2 are LGHDT and YNNKEL (reference sequence).

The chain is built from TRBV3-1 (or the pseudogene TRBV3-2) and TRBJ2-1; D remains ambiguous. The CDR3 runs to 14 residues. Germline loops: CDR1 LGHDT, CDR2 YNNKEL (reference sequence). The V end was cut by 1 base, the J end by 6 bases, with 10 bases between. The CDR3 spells CASSQGILVNEQFF. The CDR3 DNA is TGTGCCAGCAGCCAAGGAATATTGGTCAATGAGCAGTTCTTC.

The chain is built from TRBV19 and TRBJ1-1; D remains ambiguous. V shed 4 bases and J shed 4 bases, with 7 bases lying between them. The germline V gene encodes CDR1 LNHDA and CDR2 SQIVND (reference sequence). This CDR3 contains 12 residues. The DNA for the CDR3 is TGTGCCAGTAGTAGAATAGGCACTGAAGCTTTCTTT. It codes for CASSRIGTEAFF.

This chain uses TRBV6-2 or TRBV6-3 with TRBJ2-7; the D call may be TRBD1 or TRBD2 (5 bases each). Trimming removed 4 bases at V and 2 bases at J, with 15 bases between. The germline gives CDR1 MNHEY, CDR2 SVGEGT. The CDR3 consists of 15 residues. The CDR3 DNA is TGTGCCAGCAGTTTTGACCGGGACGTCCCCTACGAGCAGTACTTC. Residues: CASSFDRDVPYEQYF.

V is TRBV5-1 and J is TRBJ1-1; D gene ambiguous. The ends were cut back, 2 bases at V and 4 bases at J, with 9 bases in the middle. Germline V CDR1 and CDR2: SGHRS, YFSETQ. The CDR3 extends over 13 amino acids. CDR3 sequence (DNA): TGCGCCAGCAGCTTAAGGCAGCCCACTGAAGCTTTCTTT. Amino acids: CASSLRQPTEAFF.

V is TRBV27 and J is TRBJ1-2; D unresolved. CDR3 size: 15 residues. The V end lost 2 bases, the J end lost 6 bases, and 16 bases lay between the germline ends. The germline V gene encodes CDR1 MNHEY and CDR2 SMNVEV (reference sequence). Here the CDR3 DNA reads TGTGCCAGCAGTTTAATCGGCCAGGTGGCTAATGGCTACACCTTC. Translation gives CASSLIGQVANGYTF.

In DNA form, the CDR3 reads TGTGCCAGCAGCGCCAGTCGGGGGGACACCGGGGAGCTGTTTTTT. It yields the protein CASSASRGDTGELFF. The rearrangement joins TRBV7-6 to TRBJ2-2; 7 bases match TRBD2. The CDR3 has 15 amino acids. The V gene end was trimmed by 5 bases and the J gene end by 3 bases; junction bases not matched to a gene: 6. Germline V gives CDR1 SGHVS, CDR2 FNYEAQ.

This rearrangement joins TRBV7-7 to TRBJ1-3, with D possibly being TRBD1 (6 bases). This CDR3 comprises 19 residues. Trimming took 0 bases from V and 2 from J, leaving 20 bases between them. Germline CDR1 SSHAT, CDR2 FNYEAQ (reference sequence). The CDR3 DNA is TGTGCCAGCAGCTTAGCGCCCTCTGAGAGTGGGGGCCCTGGAAACACCATATATTTT. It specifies CASSLAPSESGGPGNTIYF.

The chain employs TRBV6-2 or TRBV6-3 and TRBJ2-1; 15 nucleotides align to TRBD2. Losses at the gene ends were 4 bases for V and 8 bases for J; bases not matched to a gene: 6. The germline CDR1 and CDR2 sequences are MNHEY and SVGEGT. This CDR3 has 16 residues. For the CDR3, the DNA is TGTGCCAGCAGTTTCGGACTAGCGGGGGGGCCTCATGAGCAGTTCTTC. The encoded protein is CASSFGLAGGPHEQFF.

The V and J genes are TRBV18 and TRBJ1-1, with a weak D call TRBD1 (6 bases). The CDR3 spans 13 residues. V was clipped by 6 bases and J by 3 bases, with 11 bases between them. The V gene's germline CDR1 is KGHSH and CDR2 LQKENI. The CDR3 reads CASSLQGDTEAFF. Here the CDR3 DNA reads TGTGCCAGCTCGTTACAGGGAGACACTGAAGCTTTCTTT.

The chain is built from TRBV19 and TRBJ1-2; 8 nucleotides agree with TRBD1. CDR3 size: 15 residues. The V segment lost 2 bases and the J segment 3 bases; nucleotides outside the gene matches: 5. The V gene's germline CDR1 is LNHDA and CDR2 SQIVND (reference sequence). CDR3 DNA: TGTGCCAGTAGTATAAATCAGGGGGCATACTATGGCTACACCTTC. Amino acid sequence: CASSINQGAYYGYTF.

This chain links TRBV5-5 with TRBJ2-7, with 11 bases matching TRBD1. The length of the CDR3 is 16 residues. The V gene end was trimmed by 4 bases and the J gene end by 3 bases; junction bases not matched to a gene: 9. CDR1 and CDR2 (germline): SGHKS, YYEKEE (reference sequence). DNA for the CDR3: TGTGCCAGCAGCGCTACCTCCGGGACAGGGGGCTACGAGCAGTACTTC. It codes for CASSATSGTGGYEQYF.

This chain's CDR3 is CASSSDRGTAEAFF. CDR3 in DNA: TGTGCCAGCAGCTCGGACAGGGGGACAGCAGAAGCTTTCTTT. The chain combines TRBV2 with TRBJ1-1, with TRBD1 matching over 10 bases. The V segment lost 6 bases and the J segment 8 bases; nucleotides outside the gene matches: 9. CDR3 size: 14 residues. Germline values: CDR1 SNHLY, CDR2 FYNNEI.

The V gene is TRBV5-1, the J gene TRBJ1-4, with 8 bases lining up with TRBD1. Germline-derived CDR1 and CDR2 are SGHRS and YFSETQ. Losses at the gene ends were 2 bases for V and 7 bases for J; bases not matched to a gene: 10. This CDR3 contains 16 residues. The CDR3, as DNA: TGCGCCAGCAGCTTCAAGACAGGGGAGATAATTGAAAAACTGTTTTTT. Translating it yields CASSFKTGEIIEKLFF.

The CDR3 bases are TGTGCCAGCAGCATCTGGGACAGGGACACTGAAGCTTTCTTT. Its translation is CASSIWDRDTEAFF. This rearrangement joins TRBV7-8 to TRBJ1-1, with TRBD1 matching over 9 bases. The CDR3 consists of 14 residues. The V gene's germline CDR1 is SGHVS and CDR2 FQNEAQ. V lost 5 bases to trimming and J lost 3 bases; unmatched junction nucleotides: 4.

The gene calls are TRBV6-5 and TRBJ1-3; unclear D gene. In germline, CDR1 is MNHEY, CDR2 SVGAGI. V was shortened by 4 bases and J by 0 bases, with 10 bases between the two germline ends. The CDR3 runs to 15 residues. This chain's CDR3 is CASSSDTSSGNTIYF. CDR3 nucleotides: TGTGCCAGCAGTTCTGACACATCCTCTGGAAACACCATATATTTT.

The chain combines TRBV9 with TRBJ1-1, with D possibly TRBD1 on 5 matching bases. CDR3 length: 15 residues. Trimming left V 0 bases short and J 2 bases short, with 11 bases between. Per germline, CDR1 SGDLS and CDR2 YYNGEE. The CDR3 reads CASSVGPGTNTEAFF. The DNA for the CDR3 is TGTGCCAGCAGCGTAGGGCCAGGGACCAACACTGAAGCTTTCTTT.